This passage covers 6 T cell receptor beta chains from one sample sequenced in a study of T cell clonality in common variable immunodeficiency. Libraries were prepared by immunoSEQ multiplex PCR; TCRdb keeps only in-frame clonotypes and omits some of them. The sample offers 30,000 to 40,000 clones and no singletons, the top ten holding around 2.8%. Sequencing was performed on peripheral blood mononuclear cells. These receptors were taken from a person aged 18 to 70 in good health.

In its sample, this clone is medium-sized (0.01 to 0.1%). With the read ending 3 residues before the CDR3 end, the germline J gene is used to fill in that end. V usage is TRBV20-1 and J usage is TRBJ1-1, with D maybe TRBD1 (5 bases). CDR3 length equals 13 residues. Trimming removed 1 base at V and 3 bases at J, with 9 bases between. CDR1 is DFQATT and CDR2 is SNEGSKA in the germline V gene (reference sequence). CDR3: CSARGLQDTEAFF. The CDR3 bases that were read are TGCAGTGCTAGAGGTTTACAGGACACTGAA.

This clone appeared many times. This chain's CDR3 is CASISGVAGQYNEQFF. Incomplete CDR3 DNA: TGTGCCAGCATCAGCGGGGTAGCGGGACAATACAATGAG. V and J are TRBV2 and TRBJ2-1; 8 nucleotides align to TRBD2. The read terminates 3 residues before the CDR3 end, so the remaining end is supplied by the germline J gene. This CDR3 is built from 16 residues. The V gene's germline CDR1 is SNHLY and CDR2 FYNNEI. V was pared by 7 bases and J by 4 bases, with 12 bases of the junction left unmatched.

This clone was observed a few times. CDR3 protein: CASSLGAGLEKLFF. The sequenced CDR3 bases are TGTGCCAGCAGCTTAGGGGCAGGACTTGAAAAG. The chain uses TRBV7-9 and TRBJ2-2, with a weak D call TRBD2 (5 bases). The missing CDR3 end, 3 residues past where the read stops, is filled in from the germline J gene. The CDR3 is 14 amino acids. In germline, CDR1 is SEHNR, CDR2 FQNEAQ (reference sequence).

This clone has at least ten counts. The read ends 3 residues shy of where the CDR3 ends; the end is completed using the germline J gene. The chain employs TRBV29-1 and TRBJ1-2; 7 nucleotides match TRBD1. The CDR3 has 10 residues. Per the germline V gene, CDR1 is SQVTM and CDR2 is ANQGSEA. CDR3 bases read: TGCAGCAGTCAGGGGGAGGAC. This encodes CSSQGED. The CDR3 in full is CSSQGEDYTF.

This clone was detected ten times or more. Coverage ceases 3 residues before the CDR3 finishes, and the germline J gene fills in the end. This sequence joins TRBV29-1 and TRBJ2-1; 8 bases are shared with TRBD2. The CDR3 loop spans 17 amino acids. V dropped 7 bases and J dropped 0; count of bases not matched to a gene: 14. Germline loops: CDR1 SQVTM, CDR2 ANQGSEA. CDR3 DNA, as far as it was read: TGCAGCGCCTTTTCACACGAGCGGGGGAGCTCCTACAATGAG. Translating it yields CSAFSHERGSSYNE. The CDR3 reads in full as CSAFSHERGSSYNEQFF.

This clone was recorded a few times. The read gets to within 3 residues of the CDR3 end, and the germline J gene fills in the rest. The rearrangement joins TRBV20-1 to TRBJ2-7, with TRBD2 matching over 11 bases. Germline V gene data show CDR1 as DFQATT and CDR2 as SNEGSKA (reference sequence). The CDR3 runs 15 residues. J was trimmed by 6 bases and V by 6 bases; bases with no gene match: 13. This chain's CDR3 is CSAKASGRPGGEQYF. CDR3 bases read: TGCAGTGCCAAAGCTAGCGGGAGGCCCGGCGGCGAG.